These T cell receptor beta chains were read from a single sample in a study of T-cell memory formation after mild COVID-19. TCRdb used MiXCR to reprocess the 5' RACE reads, holding one entry per CDR3 protein. The sample lists about 470,000 distinct CDR3 sequences; approximately 18% were seen once. Sequenced: PBMCs or a T cell subset sorted from them (not recorded which). These receptors all stem from an adult woman who had mild COVID-19 (a few samples of this study predate the infection). Cell type and time point are not known. CDR3s leave out the opening cysteine and the closing phenylalanine or tryptophan. Size is omitted from some rows. Given values are once, few, many or a class for expanded clones.

j_call | clone_size | v_call | cdr3_aa
TRBJ2-3 | - | TRBV4-2 | ASSQGGAGGPTDTQY
TRBJ2-1 | few | TRBV20-1 | SAMGQGFVYNEQF
TRBJ1-2 | - | TRBV14 | ASTRKANYGYT
TRBJ2-3 | - | TRBV7-3 | ASSLRGPAGAGNTQY
TRBJ2-5 | - | TRBV2 | ASSGTGGETQY
TRBJ2-2 | few | TRBV9 | ASSEGDRGRTGELF
TRBJ2-7 | few | TRBV7-2 | ASSLGPQGIPTSGGYEQY
TRBJ2-7 | few | TRBV4-1 | ASSQVVLAGAYEQY
TRBJ1-2 | - | TRBV6-5 | ASSYSTGSDYGYT
TRBJ2-7 | few | TRBV19 | ASQSPGSYEQY
TRBJ2-3 | - | TRBV7-2 | ASRQGRTDTQY
TRBJ1-1 | few | TRBV5-4 | ASAWRQGEAF
TRBJ2-4 | - | TRBV4-3 | ASSQDRRGLAEVLAKNIQY
TRBJ2-5 | few | TRBV7-8 | ASSENRGGETQY
TRBJ2-1 | - | TRBV29-1 | SVLGNRSYNEQF
TRBJ2-7 | - | TRBV24-1 | ATQPGQGAEQY
TRBJ1-2 | - | TRBV7-6 | ASSLGAGGNVNYGYT
TRBJ2-7 | few | TRBV4-1 | ASSNRDRPTYEQY
TRBJ2-7 | few | TRBV6-5 | ASSKRPPTTGSAYEQY
TRBJ1-2 | few | TRBV2 | ASSDEGYGYT
TRBJ2-6 | few | TRBV7-8 | ASRRQGAEGANVLT
TRBJ2-1 | - | TRBV9 | ASSVASGAVNEQF
TRBJ2-1 | few | TRBV7-2 | ASSFITAYNEQF
TRBJ2-1 | - | TRBV6-5 | ASSYVFGGMGNEQF
TRBJ2-4 | many | TRBV3-1 | ASSPNSGNHIQY
TRBJ2-1 | - | TRBV10-3 | AISGQGAINEQF
TRBJ2-7 | - | TRBV4-2 | ASSYPGQTYEQY
TRBJ2-7 | - | TRBV10-3 | AISEVEATYEQY
TRBJ2-7 | - | TRBV12-3/TRBV12-4 | ASTSDRDTFYEQY
TRBJ2-1 | medium-sized | TRBV24-1 | ATSGMGGRSYNEQF
TRBJ2-1 | - | TRBV18 | ASSPPFGDGTDEQF
TRBJ2-7 | few | TRBV19 | ASRKLAGGTYEQY
TRBJ2-7 | - | TRBV5-1 | ASGPGTGGFGVYEQY
TRBJ2-3 | few | TRBV4-3 | AIPKSGSDTQY
TRBJ2-6 | few | TRBV7-2 | ASSYFDSSGANVLT
TRBJ2-5 | - | TRBV12-3/TRBV12-4 | ASSLVEREGGETQY
TRBJ2-1 | - | TRBV29-1 | SVVGESSYNEQF
TRBJ1-6 | few | TRBV15 | ATSRSVGANSPLH
TRBJ1-1 | few | TRBV12-3/TRBV12-4 | ASSGWKSSGLWAF
TRBJ2-2 | - | TRBV5-5 | ASSGRGVNTGELF
TRBJ2-1 | - | TRBV7-9 | ASQRSNEQF
TRBJ2-1 | few | TRBV3-1 | ASSRGAGDEQF
TRBJ2-7 | few | TRBV6-6 | ASSPFDYEQY
TRBJ1-6 | - | TRBV28 | ASSPTYLSEEAPLH
TRBJ1-1 | - | TRBV2 | ASIGTGGTEAF
TRBJ2-3 | - | TRBV7-9 | ASSWKPGQGIRTDTQY
TRBJ1-1 | many | TRBV12-3/TRBV12-4 | ASSFGRTTELAF
TRBJ1-1 | - | TRBV12-3/TRBV12-4 | ASSLAGAVLMNTEAF
TRBJ1-2 | few | TRBV7-8 | ASSLTGRYGYT
TRBJ2-7 | - | TRBV7-9 | ASSLERYEQY
TRBJ2-3 | few | TRBV28 | ASSSSVWGTDTQY
TRBJ2-2 | - | TRBV28 | ASSFGTGTIGELF
TRBJ2-1 | few | TRBV12-3/TRBV12-4 | ASRDITGGSYNEQF